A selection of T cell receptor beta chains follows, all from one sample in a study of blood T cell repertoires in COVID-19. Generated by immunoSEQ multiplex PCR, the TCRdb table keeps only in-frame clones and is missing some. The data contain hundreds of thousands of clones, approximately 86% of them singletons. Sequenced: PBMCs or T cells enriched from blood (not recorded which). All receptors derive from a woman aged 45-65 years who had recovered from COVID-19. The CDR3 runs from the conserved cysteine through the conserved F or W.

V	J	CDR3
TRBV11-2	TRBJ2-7	CASSLVGGPTYEQYF
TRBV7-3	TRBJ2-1	CASSISGFGNEQFF
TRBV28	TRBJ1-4	CASSFSRNIEKLFF
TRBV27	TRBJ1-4	CASSRTGGTEKLFF
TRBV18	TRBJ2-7	CASSPVPGTGGTSGYEQYF
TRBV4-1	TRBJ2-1	CASSQGNTSGRFDEQFF
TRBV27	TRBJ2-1	CASSYYRAGTYNEQFF
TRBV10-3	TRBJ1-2	CAISEAVLRDRGNYGYTF
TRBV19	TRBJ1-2	CASTSTGYGYTF
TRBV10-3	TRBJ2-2	CAISVDSSNTGELFF